This T cell receptor beta chain originates from a study of T cells after yellow fever vaccination. Whole-study findings and limits: Though it reached lower strength, the secondary response hit its peak faster, day 5 versus 15.

MiXCR was run by TCRdb on the 5' RACE reads, yielding one entry per CDR3 protein. The data contain some 500,000 distinct CDR3 sequences, roughly 14% of them seen just once; the ten biggest clones take up over 11%. CDR3 length: 14 amino acids. J lost 0 bases, V lost 6 bases, and 4 bases had no gene match. Germline V gives CDR1 SGDLS, CDR2 YYNGEE. This clonotype was counted only a few times. Its matching antigen is unknown. The sequencing used PBMCs, collected on the day of the yellow fever booster vaccination. The rearrangement links TRBV9 to TRBJ2-3, with 7 bases identical to TRBD2. The receptor's source is a man between 25 and 39 years old who received the YFV17D yellow fever vaccine. This CDR3 is CASTSAGSTDTQYF. The CDR3 DNA sequence: TGTGCCAGCACCTCAGCGGGGAGCACAGATACGCAGTATTTT.